This T cell receptor (beta chain) was recorded in a study of control samples from healthy donors and cancer patients. This table comes from immunoSEQ multiplex PCR, and its TCRdb copy is limited to in-frame clones, with some not included. The repertoire includes under 90,000 clones, 85% to 95% of them detected once, and almost 6% sits in the top ten. A remark on this clone: One end of the junction is discordant with germline, which a read error may explain.

The CDR3 is 14 amino acids. Germline values: CDR1 SSHAT, CDR2 FNYEAQ (reference sequence). This receptor was taken from a woman in her fifties or sixties in good health. Input material: blood. V and J are TRBV7-7 and TRBJ2-3, with D tentatively TRBD2 (6 bases). The CDR3 nucleotides are TGTGCTAGCAGCTCAGGGAGGCCCGGGGATACGCAGTATTTT. It is translated as CASSSGRPGDTQYF.